This T cell receptor beta chain was sequenced during a study of PD-L1 blockade in urothelial cancer. Overall study: Median blood clonality was about 0.086, with about 80,000 unique TCRs.

Patients had urothelial carcinoma that was locally advanced or metastatic. Measured with immunoSEQ multiplex PCR; TCRdb has only the in-frame clones, and not every one. This table holds around 70,000 clones, approximately 80% found once. J was trimmed by 4 bases and V by 8 bases; bases with no gene match: 23. The CDR3 has 20 residues. Germline values: CDR1 PRHDT, CDR2 FYEKMQ (reference sequence). The specimen was PBMCs, collected around atezolizumab (anti-PD-L1) treatment. The source is an older man with urothelial cancer. This chain joins TRBV13 and TRBJ2-7; TRBD2 agrees at 13 bases. The CDR3 nucleotides are TGTGCCAGCGGCAGGGATCCACCGGGACTAGCGGGACACGGTGTTTACGAGCAGTACTTC. Translation gives CASGRDPPGLAGHGVYEQYF.